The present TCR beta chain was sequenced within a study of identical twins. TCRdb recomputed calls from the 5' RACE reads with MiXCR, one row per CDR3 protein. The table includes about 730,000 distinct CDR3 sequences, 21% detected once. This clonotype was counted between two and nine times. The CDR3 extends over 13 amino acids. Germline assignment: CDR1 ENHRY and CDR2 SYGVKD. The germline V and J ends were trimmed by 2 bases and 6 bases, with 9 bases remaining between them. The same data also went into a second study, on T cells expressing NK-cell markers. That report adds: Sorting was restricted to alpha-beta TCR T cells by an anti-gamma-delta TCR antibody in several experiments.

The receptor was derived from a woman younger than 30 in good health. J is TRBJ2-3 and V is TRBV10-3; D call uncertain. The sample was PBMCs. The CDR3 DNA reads TGTGCCATCAGTGAGGGGCCTAGGGATACGCAGTATTTT. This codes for CAISEGPRDTQYF.